This T cell receptor beta chain was identified in a study of ipilimumab plus nivolumab after autologous stem cell transplantation. Assay used: immunoSEQ multiplex PCR; TCRdb lists only in-frame clones, some missing. The sample has 35,000 to 50,000 clones; about 88% are singletons. Trimming stripped 6 bases from V and 4 bases from J, with 6 bases between. The CDR3 runs to 11 residues. Germline assignment: CDR1 LNHDA and CDR2 SQIVND (reference sequence). The specimen comprised PBMCs, sampled in a trial of ipilimumab plus nivolumab as post-transplant consolidation. The chain uses TRBV19 and TRBJ2-5, with D unclear. The TCR sequence derives from a male donor with multiple myeloma. The CDR3, as DNA: TGTGCCAGTAGAGGAAGAGAGACCCAGTACTTC. Its protein is CASRGRETQYF.